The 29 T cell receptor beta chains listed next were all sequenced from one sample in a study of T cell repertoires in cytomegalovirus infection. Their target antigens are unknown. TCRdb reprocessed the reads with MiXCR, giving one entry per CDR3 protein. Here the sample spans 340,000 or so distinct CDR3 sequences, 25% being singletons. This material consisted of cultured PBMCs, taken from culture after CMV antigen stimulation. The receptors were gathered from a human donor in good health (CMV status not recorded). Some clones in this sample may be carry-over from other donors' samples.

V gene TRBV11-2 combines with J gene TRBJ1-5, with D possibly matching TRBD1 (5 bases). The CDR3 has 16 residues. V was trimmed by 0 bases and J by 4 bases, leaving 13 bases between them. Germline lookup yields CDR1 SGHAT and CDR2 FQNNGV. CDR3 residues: CASSLDIGTLNQPQHF. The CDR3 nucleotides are TGTGCCAGCAGCTTAGATATCGGGACCTTAAATCAGCCCCAGCATTTT. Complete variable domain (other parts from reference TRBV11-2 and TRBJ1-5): EAGVAQSPRYKIIEKRQSVAFWCNPISGHATLYWYQQILGQGPKLLIQFQNNGVVDDSQLPKDRFSAERLKGVDSTLKIQPAKLEDSAVYLCASSLDIGTLNQPQHFGDGTRLSIL.

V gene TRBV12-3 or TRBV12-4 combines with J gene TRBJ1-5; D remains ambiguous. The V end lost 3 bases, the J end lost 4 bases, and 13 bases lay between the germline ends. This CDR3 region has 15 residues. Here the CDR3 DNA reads TGTGCCAGCAGTTTCCGAGGCGGCTCGAATCAGCCCCAGCATTTT. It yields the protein CASSFRGGSNQPQHF.

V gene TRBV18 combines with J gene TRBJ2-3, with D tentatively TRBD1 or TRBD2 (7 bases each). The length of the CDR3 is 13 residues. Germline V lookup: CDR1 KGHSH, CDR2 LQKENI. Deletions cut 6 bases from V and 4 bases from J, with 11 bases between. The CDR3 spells CASSRGGPDTQYF. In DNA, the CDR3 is TGTGCCAGCTCCAGGGGGGGGCCAGATACGCAGTATTTT.

As DNA, the CDR3 is TGTGCCAGTAGTCGTCCGCTGTTTTACAATGAGCAGTTCTTC. Amino acids: CASSRPLFYNEQFF. The gene calls are TRBV19 and TRBJ2-1, with D unresolved. The CDR3 consists of 14 residues. In germline, CDR1 is LNHDA, CDR2 SQIVND (reference sequence). The ends were cut back, 5 bases at V and 4 bases at J, with 12 bases in the middle.

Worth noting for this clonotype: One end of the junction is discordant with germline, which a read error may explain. The CDR3, as DNA: TGTGCCAGCAGCCCTCCTCCTGGACAGGGGGCAAATGGCTACACCTTC. It encodes CASSPPPGQGANGYTF. The J gene is TRBJ1-2, the V gene TRBV4-1, with 11 bases that match TRBD1. The germline V gene encodes CDR1 MGHRA and CDR2 YSYEKL. This CDR3 region has 16 residues.

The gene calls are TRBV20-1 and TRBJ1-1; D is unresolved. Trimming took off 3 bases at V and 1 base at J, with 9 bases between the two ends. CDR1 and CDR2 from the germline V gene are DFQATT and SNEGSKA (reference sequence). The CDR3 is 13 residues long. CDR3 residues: CSASLGGNTEAFF. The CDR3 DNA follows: TGCAGTGCTAGTTTGGGCGGGAACACTGAAGCTTTCTTT.

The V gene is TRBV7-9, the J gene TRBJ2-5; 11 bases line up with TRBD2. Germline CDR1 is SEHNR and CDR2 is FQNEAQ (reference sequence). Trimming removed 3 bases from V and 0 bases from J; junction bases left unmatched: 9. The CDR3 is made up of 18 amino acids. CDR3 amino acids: CASSFQPTSGTYQETQYF. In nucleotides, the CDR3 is TGTGCCAGCAGCTTCCAGCCGACTAGCGGGACGTACCAAGAGACCCAGTACTTC. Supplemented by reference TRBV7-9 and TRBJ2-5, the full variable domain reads DTGVSQNPRHKITKRGQNVTFRCDPISEHNRLYWYRQTLGQGPEFLTYFQNEAQLEKSRLLSDRFSAERPKGSFSTLEIQRTEQGDSAMYLCASSFQPTSGTYQETQYFGPGTRLLVL.

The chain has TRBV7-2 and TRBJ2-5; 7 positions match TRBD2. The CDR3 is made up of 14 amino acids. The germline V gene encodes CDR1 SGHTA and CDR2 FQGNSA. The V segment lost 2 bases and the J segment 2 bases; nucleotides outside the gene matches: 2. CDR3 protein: CASSLLAVQETQYF. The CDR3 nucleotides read TGTGCCAGCAGCTTACTAGCGGTTCAAGAGACCCAGTACTTC.

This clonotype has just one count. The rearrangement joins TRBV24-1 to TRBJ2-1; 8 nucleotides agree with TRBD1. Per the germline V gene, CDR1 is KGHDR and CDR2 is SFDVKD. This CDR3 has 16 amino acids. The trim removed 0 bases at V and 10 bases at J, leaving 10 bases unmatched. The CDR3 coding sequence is TGTGCCACCAGTGATTTGCCCGCCGGGACAGGTGAGGAGCAGTTCTTC. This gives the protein CATSDLPAGTGEEQFF.

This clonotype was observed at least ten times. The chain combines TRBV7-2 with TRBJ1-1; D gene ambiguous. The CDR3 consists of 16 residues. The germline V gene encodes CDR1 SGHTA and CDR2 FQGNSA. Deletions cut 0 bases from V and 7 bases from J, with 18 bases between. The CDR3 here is CASSLAIATGINEAFF. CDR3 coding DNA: TGTGCCAGCAGCTTAGCAATCGCGACGGGTATTAATGAAGCTTTCTTT.

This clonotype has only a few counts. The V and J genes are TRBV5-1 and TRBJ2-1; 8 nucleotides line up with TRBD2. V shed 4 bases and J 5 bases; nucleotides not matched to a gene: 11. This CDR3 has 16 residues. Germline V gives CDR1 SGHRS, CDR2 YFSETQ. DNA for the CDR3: TGCGCCAGCAGCGAACCTGGACTAGCCCCCAACAATGAGCAGTTCTTC. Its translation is CASSEPGLAPNNEQFF. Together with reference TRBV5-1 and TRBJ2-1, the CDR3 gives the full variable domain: KAGVTQTPRYLIKTRGQQVTLSCSPISGHRSVSWYQQTPGQGLQFLFEYFSETQRNKGNFPGRFSGRQFSNSRSEMNVSTLELGDSALYLCASSEPGLAPNNEQFFGPGTRLTVL.

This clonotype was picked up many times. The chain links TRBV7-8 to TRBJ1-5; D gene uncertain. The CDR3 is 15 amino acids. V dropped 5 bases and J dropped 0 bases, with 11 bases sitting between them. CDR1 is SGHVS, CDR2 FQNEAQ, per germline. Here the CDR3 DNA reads TGTGCCAGCAGCCTCCATTTGGATAGCAATCAGCCCCAGCATTTT. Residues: CASSLHLDSNQPQHF.

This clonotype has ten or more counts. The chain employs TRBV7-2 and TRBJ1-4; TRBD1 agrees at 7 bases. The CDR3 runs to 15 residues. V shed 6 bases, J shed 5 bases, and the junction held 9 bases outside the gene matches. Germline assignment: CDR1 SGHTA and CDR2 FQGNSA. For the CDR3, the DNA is TGTGCCAGCAGTCGACTGGGCAGGGGGAATGAAAAACTGTTTTTT. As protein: CASSRLGRGNEKLFF.

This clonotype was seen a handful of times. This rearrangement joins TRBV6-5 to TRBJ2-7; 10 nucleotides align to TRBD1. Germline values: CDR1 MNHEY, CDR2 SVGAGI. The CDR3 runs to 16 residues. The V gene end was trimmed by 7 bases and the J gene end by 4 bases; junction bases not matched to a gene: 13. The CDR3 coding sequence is TGTGCCAGCATTCACGCCGGACAGGGGGGAATTTACGAGCAGTACTTC. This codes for CASIHAGQGGIYEQYF.

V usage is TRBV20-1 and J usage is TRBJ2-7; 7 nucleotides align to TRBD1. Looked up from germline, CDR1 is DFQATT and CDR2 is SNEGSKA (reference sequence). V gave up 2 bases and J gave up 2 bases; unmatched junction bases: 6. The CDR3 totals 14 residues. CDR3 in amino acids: CSARRGPQAYEQYF. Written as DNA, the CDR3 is TGCAGTGCTAGAAGGGGGCCCCAAGCCTACGAGCAGTACTTC.

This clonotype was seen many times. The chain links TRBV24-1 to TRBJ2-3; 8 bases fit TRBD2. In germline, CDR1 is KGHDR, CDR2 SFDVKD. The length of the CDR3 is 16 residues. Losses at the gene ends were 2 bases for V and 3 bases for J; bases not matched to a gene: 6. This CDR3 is CATSDYGRAGTDTQYF. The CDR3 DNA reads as TGTGCCACCAGTGATTACGGGAGGGCCGGTACAGATACGCAGTATTTT.

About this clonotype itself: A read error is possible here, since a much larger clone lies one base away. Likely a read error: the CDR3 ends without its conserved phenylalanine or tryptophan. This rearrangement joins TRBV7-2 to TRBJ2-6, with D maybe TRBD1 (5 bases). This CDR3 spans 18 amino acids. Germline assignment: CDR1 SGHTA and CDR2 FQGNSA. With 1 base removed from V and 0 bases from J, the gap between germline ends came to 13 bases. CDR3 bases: TGTGCCAGCAGCTTAGGGGCAGGGCCAAGCTCTGGGGCCAACGTCCTGACTCTC. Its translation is CASSLGAGPSSGANVLTL.

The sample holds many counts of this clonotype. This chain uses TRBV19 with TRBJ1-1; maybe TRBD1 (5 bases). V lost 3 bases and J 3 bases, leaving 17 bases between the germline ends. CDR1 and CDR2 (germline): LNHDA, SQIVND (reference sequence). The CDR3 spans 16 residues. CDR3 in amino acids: CASSMRGWGRDTEAFF. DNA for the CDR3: TGTGCCAGTAGTATGCGGGGTTGGGGGAGGGACACTGAAGCTTTCTTT. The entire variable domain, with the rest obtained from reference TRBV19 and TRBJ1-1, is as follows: DGGITQSPKYLFRKEGQNVTLSCEQNLNHDAMYWYRQDPGQGLRLIYYSQIVNDFQKGDIAEGYSVSREKKESFPLTVTSAQKNPTAFYLCASSMRGWGRDTEAFFGQGTRLTVV.

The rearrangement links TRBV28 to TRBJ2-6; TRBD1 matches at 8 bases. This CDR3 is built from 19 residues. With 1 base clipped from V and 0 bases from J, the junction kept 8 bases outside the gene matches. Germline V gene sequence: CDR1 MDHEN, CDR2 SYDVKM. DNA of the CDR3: TGTGCCAGCAGTTTATTTTTTCGGGACAGGCTCTCTGGGGCCAACGTCCTGACTTTC. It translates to CASSLFFRDRLSGANVLTF.

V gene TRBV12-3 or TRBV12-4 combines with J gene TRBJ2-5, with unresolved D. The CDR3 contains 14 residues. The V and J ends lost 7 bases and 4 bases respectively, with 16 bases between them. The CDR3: CASTLGNMAETQYF. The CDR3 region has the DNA TGTGCCAGCACCTTGGGAAATATGGCAGAGACCCAGTACTTC.

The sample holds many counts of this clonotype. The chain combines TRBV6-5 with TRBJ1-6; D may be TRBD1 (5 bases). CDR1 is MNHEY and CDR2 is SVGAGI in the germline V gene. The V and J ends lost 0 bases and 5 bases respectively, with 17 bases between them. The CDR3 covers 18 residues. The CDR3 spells CASSYSISRASDNSPLHF. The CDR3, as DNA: TGTGCCAGCAGTTACTCGATAAGCAGGGCGTCGGATAATTCACCCCTCCACTTT.

CDR3 nucleotide sequence: TGTGCCAGCAGTTTGCTCCGCTCCTACGAGCAGTACGTC. As protein: CASSLLRSYEQYV. The chain employs TRBV27 and TRBJ2-7; D unclear. Trimming shortened V by 3 bases and J by 0 bases, and 6 bases separated the two germline ends. CDR3 length equals 13 residues. The V gene's germline CDR1 is MNHEY and CDR2 SMNVEV (reference sequence).

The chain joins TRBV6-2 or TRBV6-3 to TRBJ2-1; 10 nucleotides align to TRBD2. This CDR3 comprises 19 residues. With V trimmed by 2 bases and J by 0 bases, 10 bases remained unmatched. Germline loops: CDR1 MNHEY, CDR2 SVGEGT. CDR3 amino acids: CASSYDFGTSVNSYNEQFF. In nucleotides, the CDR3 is TGTGCCAGCAGTTACGATTTCGGGACTAGCGTGAACTCCTACAATGAGCAGTTCTTC.

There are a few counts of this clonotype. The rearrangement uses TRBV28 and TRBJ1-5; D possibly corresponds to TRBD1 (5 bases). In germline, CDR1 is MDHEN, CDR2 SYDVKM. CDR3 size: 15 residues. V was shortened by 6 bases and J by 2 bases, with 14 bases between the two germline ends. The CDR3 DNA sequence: TGTGCCAGCAGCAACCTGGGGGATGGCAATCAGCCCCAGCATTTT. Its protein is CASSNLGDGNQPQHF.

In DNA form, the CDR3 reads TGCGCCAGCAGCTTGGATGGAGTCAATCAGCCCCAGCATTTT. Protein sequence: CASSLDGVNQPQHF. This sequence joins TRBV5-1 and TRBJ1-5; D not resolved. The CDR3 sequence is 14 residues long. Germline V CDR1 and CDR2: SGHRS, YFSETQ. Trimming pared 0 bases from V and 3 bases from J, leaving 7 bases between.

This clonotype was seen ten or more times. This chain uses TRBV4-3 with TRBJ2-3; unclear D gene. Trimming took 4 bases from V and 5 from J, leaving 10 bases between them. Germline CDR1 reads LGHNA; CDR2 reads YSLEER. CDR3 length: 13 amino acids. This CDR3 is CASSLGPGDTQYF. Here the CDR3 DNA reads TGCGCCAGCAGCCTGGGCCCGGGAGATACGCAGTATTTT.

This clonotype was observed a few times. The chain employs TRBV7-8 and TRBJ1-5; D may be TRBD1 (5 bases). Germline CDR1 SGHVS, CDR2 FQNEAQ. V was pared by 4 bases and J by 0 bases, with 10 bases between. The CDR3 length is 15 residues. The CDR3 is CASSSGMNSNQPQHF. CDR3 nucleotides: TGTGCCAGCAGCTCAGGGATGAATAGCAATCAGCCCCAGCATTTT.

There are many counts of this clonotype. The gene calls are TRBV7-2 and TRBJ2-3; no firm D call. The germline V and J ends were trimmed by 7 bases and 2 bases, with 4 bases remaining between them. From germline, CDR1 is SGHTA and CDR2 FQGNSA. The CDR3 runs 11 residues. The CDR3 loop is CASTVTDTQYF. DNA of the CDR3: TGTGCCAGCACCGTCACAGATACGCAGTATTTT.

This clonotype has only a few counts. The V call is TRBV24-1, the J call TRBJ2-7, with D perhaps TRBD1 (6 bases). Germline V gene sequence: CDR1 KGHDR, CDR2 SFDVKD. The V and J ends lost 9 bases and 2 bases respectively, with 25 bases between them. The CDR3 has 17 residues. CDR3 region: CATPAPTGQTNTYEQYV. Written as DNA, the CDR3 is TGTGCCACCCCGGCCCCGACAGGACAGACTAATACCTACGAGCAGTACGTC.